The 5 T cell receptor beta chains reported below all come from one sample, sequenced in a study of cytomegalovirus exposure and HLA in healthy donors. Profiled with immunoSEQ multiplex PCR; TCRdb holds only in-frame clones, not every one. The sample has 300,000 or so clones, around 90% seen once. What was sequenced was PBMCs. The origin of the receptors is a man in his thirties or forties in good health and CMV-seronegative.

This clone is classed as medium-sized. This rearrangement joins TRBV6-1 to TRBJ2-2, with 9 bases lining up with TRBD2. V shed 3 bases and J 7 bases; nucleotides not matched to a gene: 6. Germline V gives CDR1 MNHNS, CDR2 SASEGT. The CDR3 extends over 15 amino acids. The CDR3 DNA reads TGTGCCAGCAGTGATTATAGCGGGGGTGGCGGGGAGCTGTTTTTT. Its translation is CASSDYSGGGGELFF.

This chain joins TRBV7-8 and TRBJ1-5; 12 bases agree with TRBD1. This CDR3 contains 18 residues. The V segment lost 5 bases and the J segment 7 bases; nucleotides outside the gene matches: 15. Germline V gene sequence: CDR1 SGHVS, CDR2 FQNEAQ. DNA for the CDR3: TGTGCCAGCAGCCGCACCGGGACAGGGGGCTTTATAAACCAGCCCCAGCATTTT. Translating gives CASSRTGTGGFINQPQHF.

The chain carries TRBV29-1 and TRBJ2-7, with 8 positions matching TRBD1. The CDR3 runs to 13 residues. Germline CDR1 is SQVTM and CDR2 is ANQGSEA. The V and J ends lost 6 bases and 0 bases, in that order; junction bases with no gene match: 4. The DNA for the CDR3 is TGCAGCGTGACAGGGGACCCCTCCTACGAGCAGTACTTC. Amino acid sequence: CSVTGDPSYEQYF.

The CDR3 coding sequence is TGCGCCAGCAGCCAAGGTCAGGATACCTACGAGCAGTACTTC. This codes for CASSQGQDTYEQYF. The V call is TRBV4-1, the J call TRBJ2-7; D gene uncertain. Trimming cost V 1 base and J 2 bases, with 9 bases left between them. The CDR3 spans 14 residues. Germline assignment: CDR1 MGHRA and CDR2 YSYEKL.

The CDR3 sequence is CASSEGGGPYEQYF. DNA of the CDR3: TGTGCCAGCAGCGAGGGAGGGGGGCCCTACGAGCAGTACTTC. The chain uses TRBV11-2 and TRBJ2-7, with D perhaps matching TRBD2 (7 bases). The CDR3 runs 14 residues. Trimming removed 5 bases at V and 2 bases at J, with 13 bases between. Germline V gene data show CDR1 as SGHAT and CDR2 as FQNNGV.